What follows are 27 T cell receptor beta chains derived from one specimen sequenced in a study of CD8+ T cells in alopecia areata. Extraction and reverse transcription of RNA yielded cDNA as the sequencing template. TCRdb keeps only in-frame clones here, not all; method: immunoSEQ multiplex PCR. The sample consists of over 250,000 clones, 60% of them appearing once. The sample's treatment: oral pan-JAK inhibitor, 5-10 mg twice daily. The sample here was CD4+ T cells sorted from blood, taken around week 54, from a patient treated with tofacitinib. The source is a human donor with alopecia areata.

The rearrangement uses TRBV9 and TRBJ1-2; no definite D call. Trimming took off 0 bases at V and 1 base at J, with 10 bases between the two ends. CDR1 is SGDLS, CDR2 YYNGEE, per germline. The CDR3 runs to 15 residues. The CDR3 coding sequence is TGTGCCAGCAGCGTAGGGCCAGAATTTAACTATGGCTACACCTTC. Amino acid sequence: CASSVGPEFNYGYTF.

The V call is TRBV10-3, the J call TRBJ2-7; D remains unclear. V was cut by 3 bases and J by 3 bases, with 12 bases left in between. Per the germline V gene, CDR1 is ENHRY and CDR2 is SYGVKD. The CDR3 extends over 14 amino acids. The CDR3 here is CAISDPGRNYEQYF. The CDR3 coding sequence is TGTGCCATCAGTGACCCCGGGCGGAACTACGAGCAGTACTTC.

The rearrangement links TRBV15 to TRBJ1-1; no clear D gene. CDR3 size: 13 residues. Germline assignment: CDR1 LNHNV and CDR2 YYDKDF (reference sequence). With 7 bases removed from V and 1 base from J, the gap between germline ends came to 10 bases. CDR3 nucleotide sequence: TGTGCCACCACCCTGAAGGCGAACACTGAAGCTTTCTTT. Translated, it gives CATTLKANTEAFF.

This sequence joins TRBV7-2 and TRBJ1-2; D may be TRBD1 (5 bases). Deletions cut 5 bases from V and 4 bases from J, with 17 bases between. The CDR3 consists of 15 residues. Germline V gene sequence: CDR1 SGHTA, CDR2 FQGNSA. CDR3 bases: TGTGCCAGCAGCCCTTATACCGGGACCGTCTATGGCTACACCTTC. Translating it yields CASSPYTGTVYGYTF.

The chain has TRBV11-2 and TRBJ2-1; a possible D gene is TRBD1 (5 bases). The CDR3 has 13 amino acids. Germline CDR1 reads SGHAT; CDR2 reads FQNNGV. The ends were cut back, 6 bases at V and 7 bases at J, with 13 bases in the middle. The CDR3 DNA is TGTGCCAGCAGACTGATCAGGGAAAATGAGCAGTTCTTC. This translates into CASRLIRENEQFF.

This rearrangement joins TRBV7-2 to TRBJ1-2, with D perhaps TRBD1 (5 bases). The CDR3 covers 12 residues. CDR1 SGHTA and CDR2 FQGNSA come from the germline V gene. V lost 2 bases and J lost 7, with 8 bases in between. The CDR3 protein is CASSLTRAGYTF. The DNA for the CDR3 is TGTGCCAGCAGCTTAACCAGGGCTGGCTACACCTTC.

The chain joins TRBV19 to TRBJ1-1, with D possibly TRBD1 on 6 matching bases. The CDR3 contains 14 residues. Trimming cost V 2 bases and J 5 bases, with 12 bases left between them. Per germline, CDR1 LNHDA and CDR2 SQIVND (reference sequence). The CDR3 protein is CASSIPGAWTEAFF. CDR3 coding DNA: TGTGCCAGTAGTATACCGGGGGCTTGGACTGAAGCTTTCTTT.

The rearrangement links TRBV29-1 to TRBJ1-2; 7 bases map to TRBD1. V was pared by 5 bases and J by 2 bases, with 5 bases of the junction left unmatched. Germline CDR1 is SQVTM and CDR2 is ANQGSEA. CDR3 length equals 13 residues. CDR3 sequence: CSVSGQPNYGYTF. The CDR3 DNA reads TGCAGCGTTTCGGGACAGCCAAACTATGGCTACACCTTC.

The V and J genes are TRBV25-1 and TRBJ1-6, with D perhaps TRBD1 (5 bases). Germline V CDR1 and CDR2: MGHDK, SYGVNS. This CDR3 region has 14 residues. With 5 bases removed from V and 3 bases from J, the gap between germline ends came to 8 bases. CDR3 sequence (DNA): TGTGCCAGCAGTACCGGACACTATAATTCACCCCTCCACTTT. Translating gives CASSTGHYNSPLHF.

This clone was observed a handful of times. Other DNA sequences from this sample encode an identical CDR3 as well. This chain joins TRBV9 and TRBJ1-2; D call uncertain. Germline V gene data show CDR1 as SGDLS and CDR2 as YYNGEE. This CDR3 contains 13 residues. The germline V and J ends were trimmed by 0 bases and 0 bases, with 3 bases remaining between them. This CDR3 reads CASSVGANYGYTF. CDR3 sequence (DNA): TGTGCCAGCAGCGTAGGAGCTAACTATGGCTACACCTTC.

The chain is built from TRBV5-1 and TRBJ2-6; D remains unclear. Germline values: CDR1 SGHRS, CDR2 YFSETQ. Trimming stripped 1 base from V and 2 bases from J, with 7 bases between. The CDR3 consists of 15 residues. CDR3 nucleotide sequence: TGCGCCAGCAGCTTGCAGGCTCCTGGGGCCAACGTCCTGACTTTC. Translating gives CASSLQAPGANVLTF.

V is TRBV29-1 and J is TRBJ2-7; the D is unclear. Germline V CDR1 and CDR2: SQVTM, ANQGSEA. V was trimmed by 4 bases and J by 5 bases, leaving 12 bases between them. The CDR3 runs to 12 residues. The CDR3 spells CSVVVGRNEQYF. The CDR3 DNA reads TGCAGCGTTGTAGTCGGGCGAAACGAGCAGTACTTC.

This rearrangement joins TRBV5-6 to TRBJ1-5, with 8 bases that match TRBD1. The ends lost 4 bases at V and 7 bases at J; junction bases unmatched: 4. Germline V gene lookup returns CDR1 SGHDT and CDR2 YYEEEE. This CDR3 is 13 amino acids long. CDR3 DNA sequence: TGTGCCAGCAGCAAGGACAGGGTACAGCCCCAGCATTTT. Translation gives CASSKDRVQPQHF.

Written as DNA, the CDR3 is TGCGCCAGCAGCCGGTCCAGGGGTAATGAGCAGTTCTTC. The encoded protein is CASSRSRGNEQFF. The chain links TRBV5-1 to TRBJ2-1, with D perhaps TRBD1 (6 bases). CDR1 SGHRS and CDR2 YFSETQ come from the germline V gene. The CDR3 loop spans 13 amino acids. The V end lost 4 bases, the J end lost 7 bases, and 12 bases lay between the germline ends.

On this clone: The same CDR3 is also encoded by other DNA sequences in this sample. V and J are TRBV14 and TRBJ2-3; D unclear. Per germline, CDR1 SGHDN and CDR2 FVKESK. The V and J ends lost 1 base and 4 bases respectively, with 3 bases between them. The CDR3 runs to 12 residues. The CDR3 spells CASSQVPDTQYF. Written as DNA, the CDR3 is TGTGCCAGCAGCCAAGTCCCAGATACGCAGTATTTT. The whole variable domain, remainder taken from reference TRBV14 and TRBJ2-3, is EAGVTQFPSHSVIEKGQTVTLRCDPISGHDNLYWYRRVMGKEIKFLLHFVKESKQDESGMPNNRFLAERTGGTYSTLKVQPAELEDSGVYFCASSQVPDTQYFGPGTRLTVL.

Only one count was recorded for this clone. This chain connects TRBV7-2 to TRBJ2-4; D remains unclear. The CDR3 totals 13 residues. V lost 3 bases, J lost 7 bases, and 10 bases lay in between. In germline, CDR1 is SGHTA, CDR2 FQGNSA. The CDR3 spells CASSFYARNIQYF. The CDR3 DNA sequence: TGTGCCAGCAGCTTCTACGCACGGAACATTCAGTACTTC.

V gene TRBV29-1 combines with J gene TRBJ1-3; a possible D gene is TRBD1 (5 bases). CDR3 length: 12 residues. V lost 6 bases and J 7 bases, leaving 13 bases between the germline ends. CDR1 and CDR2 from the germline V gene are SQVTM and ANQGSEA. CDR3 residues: CSVVDSGNTIYF. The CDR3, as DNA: TGCAGCGTCGTAGACAGTGGGAACACCATATATTTT.

CDR3 residues: CSSRGYNEQFF. In DNA form, the CDR3 reads TGCAGCTCCCGGGGGTACAATGAGCAGTTCTTC. V gene TRBV29-1 combines with J gene TRBJ2-1; a weak D match, TRBD2 (6 bases). The germline V gene has CDR1 SQVTM and CDR2 ANQGSEA. CDR3 size: 11 residues. The ends were cut back, 8 bases at V and 4 bases at J, with 9 bases in the middle.

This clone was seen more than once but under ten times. This chain's CDR3 is CASLLGPPQHF. CDR3 coding DNA: TGTGCCAGCCTATTGGGACCCCCCCAGCATTTT. The chain is built from TRBV27 and TRBJ1-5; D is possibly TRBD1 (5 bases). CDR3 length: 11 residues. Germline V gene data show CDR1 as MNHEY and CDR2 as SMNVEV (reference sequence). Trimming cost V 8 bases and J 10 bases, with 12 bases left between them.

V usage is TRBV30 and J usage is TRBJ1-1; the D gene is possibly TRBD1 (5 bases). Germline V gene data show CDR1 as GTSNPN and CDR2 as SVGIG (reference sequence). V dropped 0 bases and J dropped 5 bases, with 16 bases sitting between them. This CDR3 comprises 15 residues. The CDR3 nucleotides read TGTGCCTGGAGTGTCCTCAATAGGGGAGGGACTGAAGCTTTCTTT. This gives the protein CAWSVLNRGGTEAFF.

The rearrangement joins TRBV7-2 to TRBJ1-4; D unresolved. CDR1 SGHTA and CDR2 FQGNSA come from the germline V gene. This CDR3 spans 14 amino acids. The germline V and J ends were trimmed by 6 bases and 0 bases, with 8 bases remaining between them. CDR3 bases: TGTGCCAGCAGGGTGGGAACAACTAATGAAAAACTGTTTTTT. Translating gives CASRVGTTNEKLFF.

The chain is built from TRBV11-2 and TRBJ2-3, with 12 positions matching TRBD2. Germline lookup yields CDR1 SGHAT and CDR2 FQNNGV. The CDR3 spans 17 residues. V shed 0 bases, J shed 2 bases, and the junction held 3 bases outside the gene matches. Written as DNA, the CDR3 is TGTGCCAGCAGCTTAGATCCTAGCGGGGGGGCCACAGATACGCAGTATTTT. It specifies CASSLDPSGGATDTQYF.

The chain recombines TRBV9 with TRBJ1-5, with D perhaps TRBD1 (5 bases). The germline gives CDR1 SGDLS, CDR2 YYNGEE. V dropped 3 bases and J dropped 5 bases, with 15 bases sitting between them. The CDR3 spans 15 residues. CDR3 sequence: CASSAGVGRHQPQHF. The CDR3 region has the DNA TGTGCCAGCAGCGCAGGAGTGGGACGGCATCAGCCCCAGCATTTT.

CDR3 loop: CASSLGWTPYNEQFF. The CDR3 nucleotides read TGTGCCAGCAGCTTAGGCTGGACACCCTACAATGAGCAGTTCTTC. This chain joins TRBV11-2 and TRBJ2-1, with D perhaps matching TRBD1 (5 bases). V lost 1 base, J lost 2 bases, and 9 bases lay in between. The CDR3 length is 15 residues. CDR1 SGHAT and CDR2 FQNNGV come from the germline V gene.

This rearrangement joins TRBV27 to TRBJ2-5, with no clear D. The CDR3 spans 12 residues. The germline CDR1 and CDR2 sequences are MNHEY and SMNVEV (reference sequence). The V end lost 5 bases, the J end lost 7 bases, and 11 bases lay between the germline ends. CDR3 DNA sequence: TGTGCCAGCAGTCCCCAGGTCGGGACCCAGTACTTC. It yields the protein CASSPQVGTQYF.

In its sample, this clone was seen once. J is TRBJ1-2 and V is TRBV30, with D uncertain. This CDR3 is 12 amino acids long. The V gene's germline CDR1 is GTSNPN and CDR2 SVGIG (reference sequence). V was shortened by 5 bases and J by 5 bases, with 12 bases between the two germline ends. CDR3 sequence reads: CAWAPGLYGYTF. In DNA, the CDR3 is TGTGCCTGGGCCCCAGGATTGTATGGCTACACCTTC.

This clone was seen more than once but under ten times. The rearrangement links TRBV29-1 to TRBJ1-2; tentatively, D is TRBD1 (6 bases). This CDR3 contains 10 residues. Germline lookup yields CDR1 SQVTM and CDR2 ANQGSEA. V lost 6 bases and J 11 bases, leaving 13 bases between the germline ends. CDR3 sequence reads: CSVDKQGYTF. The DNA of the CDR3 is TGCAGCGTCGATAAACAGGGTTACACCTTC.